The 22 T cell receptor beta chains below were found in one sample sequenced in a study of identical twins. Each CDR3 protein gets one entry after TCRdb re-called the 5' RACE reads with MiXCR. This sample yields some 1,700,000 distinct CDR3 sequences, of which under 35% are seen a single time; about 0.27% belongs to the top ten. Source material: cord blood. The receptor set was obtained from a newborn girl in good health.

The chain is built from TRBV27 and TRBJ2-2; D not resolved. V was shortened by 2 bases and J by 5 bases, with 15 bases between the two germline ends. The CDR3 extends over 16 amino acids. In germline, CDR1 is MNHEY, CDR2 SMNVEV (reference sequence). CDR3 bases: TGTGCCAGCAGTTTAGCTGCTGGGGAAGTGACCGGGGAGCTGTTTTTT. This sequence encodes CASSLAAGEVTGELFF.

The chain links TRBV12-3 or TRBV12-4 to TRBJ1-2, with TRBD1 as a possible D gene (6 bases). This CDR3 has 14 residues. With 4 bases removed from V and 1 base from J, the gap between germline ends came to 10 bases. CDR3 loop: CASSSGDLNYGYTF. The CDR3 DNA reads as TGTGCCAGCAGTTCAGGGGACCTTAACTATGGCTACACCTTC.

This clonotype was observed a handful of times. This chain connects TRBV20-1 to TRBJ2-1; tentatively, D is TRBD2 (6 bases). Germline V gene data show CDR1 as DFQATT and CDR2 as SNEGSKA (reference sequence). Between the trimmed V and J ends, which lost 3 bases and 8 bases, there was a span of 14 bases. The CDR3 has 13 amino acids. The CDR3 nucleotides are TGCAGTGCTAGGAATCGGGGGAACTATGAGCAGTTCTTC. Amino acid sequence: CSARNRGNYEQFF.

Turning to this clonotype: At one end, the junction sequence differs from germline, possibly due to a read error. The genes are TRBV18 and TRBJ2-3; D is unclear. Germline values: CDR1 KGHSH, CDR2 LQKENI. The CDR3 is 11 residues long. The CDR3 coding sequence is TGTGCCGGCTCCCCCACAGATACGCAGTATTTT. Its translation: CAGSPTDTQYF.

The V and J genes are TRBV12-3 or TRBV12-4 and TRBJ2-7; possible D gene TRBD2, 6 bases. The V end lost 2 bases, the J end lost 3 bases, and 14 bases lay between the germline ends. The CDR3 has 15 residues. Here the CDR3 reads CASSLNLAADYEQYF. CDR3 in DNA: TGTGCCAGCAGTTTAAATTTAGCGGCTGACTACGAGCAGTACTTC.

V usage is TRBV19 and J usage is TRBJ2-7, with 7 nucleotides matching TRBD1. Per germline, CDR1 LNHDA and CDR2 SQIVND (reference sequence). V lost 4 bases to trimming and J lost 4 bases; unmatched junction nucleotides: 13. This CDR3 is 16 amino acids long. In DNA form, the CDR3 reads TGTGCCAGTAGTAGATCCCCGGGACAGCGTTTATACGAGCAGTACTTC. It specifies CASSRSPGQRLYEQYF.

The rearrangement joins TRBV4-2 to TRBJ2-1, with 11 bases fitting TRBD2. CDR1 LGHNA and CDR2 YNFKEQ come from the germline V gene. CDR3 length: 23 amino acids. J lost 4 bases, V lost 1 base, and 24 bases had no gene match. CDR3 amino acids: CASSQGGTSGERRGVGGYNEQFF. The CDR3 coding sequence is TGTGCCAGCAGCCAAGGCGGGACTAGCGGCGAACGTAGGGGCGTAGGAGGGTACAATGAGCAGTTCTTC.

This clonotype was detected only a few times. The chain couples TRBV20-1 to TRBJ2-1; D perhaps matches TRBD1 (5 bases). The J call may be in error: the DNA end matches TRBJ2-7 better. There are 15 residues in the CDR3. CDR1 and CDR2 (germline): DFQATT, SNEGSKA (reference sequence). CDR3 nucleotides: TGCAGTGCTAGAAACTTCAGGGTCTCCTACAATGAGCAGTACTTC. Translated: CSARNFRVSYNEQYF.

The V call is TRBV7-2, the J call TRBJ2-1; D is possibly TRBD1 (6 bases). Germline lookup yields CDR1 SGHTA and CDR2 FQGNSA. V lost 4 bases and J lost 13, with 14 bases in between. The CDR3 contains 12 residues. CDR3 protein: CASSSGHFPQFF. DNA of the CDR3: TGTGCCAGCAGCTCGGGACACTTTCCTCAGTTCTTC.

This clonotype turned up a few times. The chain combines TRBV20-1 with TRBJ1-1, with D maybe TRBD1 (5 bases). Germline V gene lookup returns CDR1 DFQATT and CDR2 SNEGSKA (reference sequence). This CDR3 region has 10 residues. Trimming pared 4 bases from V and 10 bases from J, leaving 10 bases between. CDR3 loop: CSATKGRAFF. DNA for the CDR3: TGCAGTGCTACAAAGGGGAGAGCTTTCTTT.

This clonotype was picked up a small number of times. This chain links TRBV5-1 with TRBJ1-2; possible D gene TRBD1, 6 bases. Germline V gene data show CDR1 as SGHRS and CDR2 as YFSETQ. V shed 0 bases and J shed 2 bases, with 20 bases lying between them. The CDR3 runs 18 residues. CDR3 sequence: CASSLGSKTGPTNYGYTF. DNA for the CDR3: TGCGCCAGCAGCTTGGGTTCTAAGACAGGACCTACGAACTATGGCTACACCTTC.

The J gene is TRBJ2-7, the V gene TRBV28; 15 positions match TRBD2. The CDR3 has 17 amino acids. Germline CDR1 and CDR2: MDHEN and SYDVKM. J was trimmed by 0 bases and V by 5 bases; bases with no gene match: 5. The CDR3 nucleotides are TGTGCCAGCAGTCCCGGGACTAGCGGGAGGAGCTCCTACGAGCAGTACTTC. Residues: CASSPGTSGRSSYEQYF.

V is TRBV6-5 and J is TRBJ2-1, with 10 bases fitting TRBD2. Trimming took 3 bases from V and 7 from J; bases not matched to a gene: 6. Looked up from germline, CDR1 is MNHEY and CDR2 is SVGAGI. CDR3 size: 15 residues. DNA for the CDR3: TGTGCCAGCAGTTATAGGGGACTAGCGATGAATGAGCAGTTCTTC. It is translated as CASSYRGLAMNEQFF.

This clonotype occurred a few times. The rearrangement links TRBV5-5 to TRBJ2-7, with D unclear. The J call is in doubt because the DNA end fits TRBJ2-5 better. The CDR3 length is 16 residues. The germline V gene has CDR1 SGHKS and CDR2 YYEKEE (reference sequence). CDR3 bases: TGTGCCAGCAGCTACCGGGTGCCGGACGGATGGGGGACCCAGTACTTC. Its protein product is CASSYRVPDGWGTQYF.

This clonotype was detected only a few times. The chain joins TRBV5-1 to TRBJ2-3; TRBD2 matches at 8 bases. Germline-derived CDR1 and CDR2 are SGHRS and YFSETQ. There are 14 residues in the CDR3. V lost 7 bases and J lost 3; bases outside the gene matches: 7. CDR3 sequence reads: CASQLGGGTDTQYF. Here the CDR3 DNA reads TGCGCCAGCCAGCTCGGCGGGGGGACAGATACGCAGTATTTT. The variable domain in full, completed from reference TRBV5-1 and TRBJ2-3, reads KAGVTQTPRYLIKTRGQQVTLSCSPISGHRSVSWYQQTPGQGLQFLFEYFSETQRNKGNFPGRFSGRQFSNSRSEMNVSTLELGDSALYLCASQLGGGTDTQYFGPGTRLTVL.

This chain connects TRBV10-3 to TRBJ2-7, with D perhaps assigned TRBD1 or TRBD2 (6 bases each). The CDR3 loop spans 15 amino acids. Deletions cut 7 bases from V and 7 bases from J, with 23 bases between. The germline CDR1 and CDR2 sequences are ENHRY and SYGVKD. The CDR3 reads CAIMGGESSYNEQYF. CDR3 DNA: TGTGCCATCATGGGGGGCGAGAGCTCCTACAATGAGCAGTACTTC.

The sample holds a few counts of this clonotype. The V gene is TRBV24-1, the J gene TRBJ2-7; perhaps TRBD1 as D (5 bases). This CDR3 comprises 13 residues. Looked up from germline, CDR1 is KGHDR and CDR2 is SFDVKD. Deletions cut 4 bases from V and 7 bases from J, with 13 bases between. CDR3: CATSDPQGWEQYF. CDR3 in DNA: TGTGCCACCAGTGACCCTCAGGGCTGGGAGCAGTACTTC.

The sample holds a few counts of this clonotype. The chain recombines TRBV7-2 with TRBJ1-2, with D perhaps TRBD1 (6 bases). This CDR3 is built from 18 residues. In germline, CDR1 is SGHTA, CDR2 FQGNSA. Trimming pared 2 bases from V and 3 bases from J, leaving 22 bases between. In DNA, the CDR3 is TGTGCCAGCAGCTTATCGAGGACAGCTTCGTGGGGCCACTATGGCTACACCTTC. Translated, it gives CASSLSRTASWGHYGYTF.

The chain joins TRBV6-2 or TRBV6-3 to TRBJ1-5; D gene ambiguous. There are 15 residues in the CDR3. V was trimmed by 4 bases and J by 4 bases, leaving 14 bases between them. Germline-derived CDR1 and CDR2 are MNHEY and SVGEGT. The CDR3 DNA sequence: TGTGCCAGCAGTTTGAGGGCCGAACGGAATCAGCCCCAGCATTTT. As protein: CASSLRAERNQPQHF.

The chain carries TRBV2 and TRBJ1-2; 8 bases agree with TRBD1. CDR3 length: 13 amino acids. In germline, CDR1 is SNHLY, CDR2 FYNNEI. J gave up 4 bases and V 8 bases, and 6 bases lay outside the gene matches. The CDR3 loop reads CASPRQGSYGYTF. CDR3 coding DNA: TGTGCCAGCCCTAGACAGGGGAGCTATGGCTACACCTTC.

Regarding this clonotype: The junction departs from germline at one end; a sequencing error may be responsible. The chain is built from TRBV28 and TRBJ1-6, with TRBD1 identical over 9 bases. The germline CDR1 and CDR2 sequences are MDHEN and SYDVKM. This CDR3 comprises 15 residues. CDR3 sequence (DNA): TGTGCCGGCAGTTCCCCGGGACAGGGTGGTTCACCCCTCCACTTT. This gives the protein CAGSSPGQGGSPLHF.

The chain couples TRBV2 to TRBJ1-5; 7 positions match TRBD1. Losses at the gene ends were 4 bases for V and 1 base for J; bases not matched to a gene: 7. The CDR3 is 16 amino acids. Germline CDR1 is SNHLY and CDR2 is FYNNEI. CDR3 in DNA: TGTGCCAGCAGTGCCGGGACAGTAAGGAGCAATCAGCCCCAGCATTTT. Protein: CASSAGTVRSNQPQHF.